Shown below are 20 T cell receptor beta chains from a single sample sequenced in a study of long-term antiretroviral therapy in people with HIV. Runs used v3.0 of the immunoSEQ assay and were done at survey level. The table came from immunoSEQ multiplex PCR; TCRdb's copy has only in-frame clones and leaves some out. The table includes fewer than 35,000 clones, roughly four fifths detected once. The sequenced sample was unsorted PBMCs, obtained 2.9 years after starting antiretroviral therapy. Every receptor here comes from a man aged 50 or older with HIV.

The rearrangement links TRBV9 to TRBJ2-1; D is ambiguous. Trimming cost V 5 bases and J 4 bases, with 16 bases left between them. This CDR3 is built from 15 residues. Germline CDR1 SGDLS, CDR2 YYNGEE. The DNA of the CDR3 is TGTGCCAGCAGTGAGAGTGGGAACGGGTACAATGAGCAGTTCTTC. Translated: CASSESGNGYNEQFF.

V and J are TRBV9 and TRBJ2-5, with TRBD2 as a possible D gene (6 bases). Trimming pared 0 bases from V and 5 bases from J, leaving 11 bases between. Germline-derived CDR1 and CDR2 are SGDLS and YYNGEE. The CDR3 runs 14 residues. This chain's CDR3 is CASSVDPRGETQYF. The CDR3 DNA sequence: TGTGCCAGCAGCGTAGACCCCCGGGGGGAGACCCAGTACTTC. The whole variable domain, filled in from reference TRBV9 and TRBJ2-5, reads DSGVTQTPKHLITATGQRVTLRCSPRSGDLSVYWYQQSLDQGLQFLIQYYNGEERAKGNILERFSAQQFPDLHSELNLSSLELGDSALYFCASSVDPRGETQYFGPGTRLLVL.

The J gene is TRBJ1-2, the V gene TRBV11-3; 8 bases line up with TRBD1. With 3 bases clipped from V and 2 bases from J, the junction kept 17 bases outside the gene matches. This CDR3 is 19 amino acids long. Germline loops: CDR1 SGHNT, CDR2 YENEEA. The CDR3 DNA is TGTGCCAGCAGCTTCACACCTCGGGACAGGATTCCTTTGAACTATGGCTACACCTTC. Its protein is CASSFTPRDRIPLNYGYTF.

V is TRBV28 and J is TRBJ2-1, with 11 positions matching TRBD1. In germline, CDR1 is MDHEN, CDR2 SYDVKM. V gave up 5 bases and J gave up 5 bases; unmatched junction bases: 11. The CDR3 runs 17 residues. The CDR3 sequence is CASSPQVGQGANNEQFF. The CDR3 nucleotides are TGTGCCAGCAGTCCTCAGGTTGGACAGGGGGCTAACAATGAGCAGTTCTTC.

The rearrangement uses TRBV7-3 and TRBJ2-3; no clear D gene. Germline loops: CDR1 SGHTA, CDR2 FQGTGA. Trimming cost V 1 base and J 2 bases, with 7 bases left between them. The CDR3 consists of 14 residues. CDR3: CASSLMKNTDTQYF. The CDR3 coding sequence is TGTGCCAGCAGCTTAATGAAGAACACAGATACGCAGTATTTT.

The rearrangement uses TRBV7-9 and TRBJ2-5, with D perhaps matching TRBD1 (6 bases). CDR3 length: 15 residues. V lost 5 bases and J lost 2, with 15 bases in between. Germline values: CDR1 SEHNR, CDR2 FQNEAQ (reference sequence). The CDR3 here is CASSRGQSAQETQYF. The CDR3 DNA follows: TGTGCCAGCAGCCGGGGACAATCCGCGCAAGAGACCCAGTACTTC.

The chain employs TRBV18 and TRBJ2-3; D is perhaps TRBD1 or TRBD2 (5 bases each). From germline, CDR1 is KGHSH and CDR2 LQKENI. This CDR3 comprises 16 residues. Trimming took off 6 bases at V and 2 bases at J, with 18 bases between the two ends. The CDR3 DNA reads as TGTGCCAGCTCCCCCGGGACGGAAAGCTTCACAGATACGCAGTATTTT. This encodes CASSPGTESFTDTQYF.

This clone was picked up one time. J is TRBJ1-2 and V is TRBV25-1; the D gene is possibly TRBD1 (6 bases). This CDR3 spans 13 amino acids. Germline-derived CDR1 and CDR2 are MGHDK and SYGVNS. With 6 bases removed from V and 8 bases from J, the gap between germline ends came to 16 bases. DNA of the CDR3: TGTGCCAGCAGCGCTGGGGGCCCCCACGGCTACACCTTC. Its translation is CASSAGGPHGYTF.

The chain is built from TRBV30 and TRBJ1-4, with unresolved D. Trimming shortened V by 5 bases and J by 0 bases, and 7 bases separated the two germline ends. Germline V gene sequence: CDR1 GTSNPN, CDR2 SVGIG (reference sequence). This CDR3 is 13 amino acids long. CDR3: CAWSGTTNEKLFF. CDR3 coding DNA: TGTGCCTGGTCCGGAACAACTAATGAAAAACTGTTTTTT.

The J gene is TRBJ2-7, the V gene TRBV9, with D possibly called TRBD1 or TRBD2 (6 bases each). This CDR3 is built from 17 residues. V was pared by 4 bases and J by 7 bases, with 27 bases between. Germline CDR1 SGDLS, CDR2 YYNGEE. The CDR3 reads CASSPWGGGLVDREQYF. The CDR3 nucleotides are TGTGCCAGCAGCCCCTGGGGTGGGGGACTGGTTGACAGGGAGCAGTACTTC.

The chain has TRBV14 and TRBJ2-7; D ambiguous. CDR1 SGHDN and CDR2 FVKESK come from the germline V gene. This CDR3 has 15 residues. V was cut by 0 bases and J by 5 bases, with 14 bases left in between. The CDR3 region is CASSQEGYPWDEQYF. The CDR3 DNA reads TGTGCCAGCAGCCAAGAAGGATACCCATGGGACGAGCAGTACTTC.

This clone was counted once. The chain couples TRBV30 to TRBJ1-2; D call uncertain. Between the trimmed V and J ends, which lost 2 bases and 0 bases, there was a span of 16 bases. Per germline, CDR1 GTSNPN and CDR2 SVGIG (reference sequence). The CDR3 contains 16 residues. The CDR3 nucleotides are TGTGCCTGGAGTTCCCACCGGCAGGCTACTAACTATGGCTACACCTTC. Amino acids: CAWSSHRQATNYGYTF. The entire variable domain, with the rest obtained from reference TRBV30 and TRBJ1-2, is as follows: SQTIHQWPATLVQPVGSPLSLECTVEGTSNPNLYWYRQAAGRGLQLLFYSVGIGQISSEVPQNLSASRPQDRQFILSSKKLLLSDSGFYLCAWSSHRQATNYGYTFGSGTRLTVV.

The chain joins TRBV10-3 to TRBJ2-5, with 10 bases lining up with TRBD1. J was trimmed by 2 bases and V by 8 bases; bases with no gene match: 8. The CDR3 loop spans 15 amino acids. Germline V CDR1 and CDR2: ENHRY, SYGVKD. CDR3 sequence reads: CAISDRDRGQETQYF. The CDR3 DNA is TGTGCCATCTCCGACCGGGACAGGGGTCAAGAGACCCAGTACTTC.

This clone occurred once. The gene calls are TRBV10-3 and TRBJ2-3; 7 nucleotides line up with TRBD1. Germline CDR1 ENHRY, CDR2 SYGVKD. The CDR3 is 12 amino acids. J gave up 4 bases and V 6 bases, and 1 base lay outside the gene matches. In DNA, the CDR3 is TGTGCCATCAGCGACAGGGCAGATACGCAGTATTTT. Amino acid sequence: CAISDRADTQYF.

The chain combines TRBV9 with TRBJ2-1; 7 bases are shared with TRBD2. CDR3 length: 15 amino acids. Germline assignment: CDR1 SGDLS and CDR2 YYNGEE. The J segment lost 3 bases and the V segment lost 4 bases, leaving 7 bases of the junction unmatched. The CDR3 region has the DNA TGTGCCAGCAGCTCCCGGGGAGGGAACTACAATGAGCAGTTCTTC. Amino acids: CASSSRGGNYNEQFF.

The chain carries TRBV2 and TRBJ2-7; D possibly corresponds to TRBD1 (6 bases). V shed 4 bases and J shed 4 bases, with 11 bases lying between them. The CDR3 is 13 residues long. Looked up from germline, CDR1 is SNHLY and CDR2 is FYNNEI. The CDR3 region has the DNA TGTGCCAGCAGTGGGGCAGGGGTGTACGAGCAGTACTTC. This encodes CASSGAGVYEQYF.

The J gene is TRBJ2-3, the V gene TRBV6-6, with 10 bases aligning to TRBD1. Germline V CDR1 and CDR2: MNHNY, SVGAGI (reference sequence). The length of the CDR3 is 15 residues. The V gene end was trimmed by 7 bases and the J gene end by 3 bases; junction bases not matched to a gene: 7. Here the CDR3 DNA reads TGTGCCAGCAATAACTTGGACAGGGGGACAGATACGCAGTATTTT. This gives the protein CASNNLDRGTDTQYF.

The chain employs TRBV7-6 and TRBJ2-1; D may match TRBD1 or TRBD2 (5 bases each). This CDR3 contains 14 residues. In germline, CDR1 is SGHVS, CDR2 FNYEAQ. Trimming removed 5 bases from V and 6 bases from J, with 14 bases in between. CDR3 sequence (DNA): TGTGCCAGCAGCCCCCGTTCCGGGGCCAATGAGCAGTTCTTC. It specifies CASSPRSGANEQFF.

V usage is TRBV5-4 and J usage is TRBJ2-5; the D gene could be TRBD1 or TRBD2 (5 bases each). Germline V gives CDR1 SGHNT, CDR2 YYREEE (reference sequence). This CDR3 has 13 residues. V gave up 2 bases and J gave up 4 bases, with 9 bases separating them. CDR3 bases: TGTGCCAGCAGCTTTATAGGGACAGAGACCCAGTACTTC. Its protein product is CASSFIGTETQYF.

CDR3 loop: CASSFTGGGTEAFF. CDR3 in DNA: TGTGCCAGCTCATTCACCGGGGGAGGCACTGAAGCTTTCTTT. The chain carries TRBV18 and TRBJ1-1, with a tentative D call TRBD1 (5 bases). Looked up from germline, CDR1 is KGHSH and CDR2 is LQKENI. The CDR3 extends over 14 amino acids. Between the trimmed V and J ends, which lost 5 bases and 4 bases, there was a span of 14 bases.